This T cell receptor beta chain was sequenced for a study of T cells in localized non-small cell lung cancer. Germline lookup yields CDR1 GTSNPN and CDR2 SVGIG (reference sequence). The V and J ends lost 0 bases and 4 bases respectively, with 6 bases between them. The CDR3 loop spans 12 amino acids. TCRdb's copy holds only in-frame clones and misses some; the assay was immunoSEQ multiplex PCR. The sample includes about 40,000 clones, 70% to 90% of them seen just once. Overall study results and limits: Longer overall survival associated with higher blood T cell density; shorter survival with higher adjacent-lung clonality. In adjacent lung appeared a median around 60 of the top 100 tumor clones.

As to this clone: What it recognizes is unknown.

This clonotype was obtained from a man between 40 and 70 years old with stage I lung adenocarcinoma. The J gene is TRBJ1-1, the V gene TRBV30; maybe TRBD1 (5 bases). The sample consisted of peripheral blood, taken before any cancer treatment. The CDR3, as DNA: TGTGCCTGGAGTGTACAGGCCACTGAAGCTTTCTTT. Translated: CAWSVQATEAFF.